The 24 T cell receptor beta chains given below trace back to one sample, sequenced in a study of blood T cell repertoires in COVID-19. Assay: immunoSEQ multiplex PCR; the TCRdb copy retains only in-frame clones and omits some. The sample lists under 300,000 clones, approximately 82% occurring once. The sequenced sample was peripheral blood. The receptors were gathered from a woman under 30 with acute or convalescent COVID-19.

The gene calls are TRBV4-3 and TRBJ2-5; D is undetermined. The CDR3 sequence is 15 residues long. CDR1 and CDR2 from the germline V gene are LGHNA and YSLEER. Trimming removed 2 bases from V and 0 bases from J, with 10 bases in between. The CDR3 sequence: CASSQLFNYQETQYF. In DNA, the CDR3 is TGCGCCAGCAGCCAACTGTTTAACTACCAAGAGACCCAGTACTTC.

The chain combines TRBV29-1 with TRBJ2-7, with D possibly matching TRBD2 (6 bases). The germline V gene has CDR1 SQVTM and CDR2 ANQGSEA. Trimming removed 6 bases at V and 4 bases at J, with 16 bases between. There are 13 residues in the CDR3. DNA of the CDR3: TGCAGCGTGCTTGGGGGAGGCGGGTACGAGCAGTACTTC. Translation gives CSVLGGGGYEQYF.

The sample holds one count of this clone. The genes are TRBV9 and TRBJ1-2; TRBD1 agrees at 9 bases. V gave up 1 base and J gave up 6 bases; unmatched junction bases: 7. The CDR3 totals 15 residues. The germline CDR1 and CDR2 sequences are SGDLS and YYNGEE. CDR3: CASSVTGGEKNGYTF. The CDR3, as DNA: TGTGCCAGCAGCGTAACAGGGGGCGAGAAAAATGGCTACACCTTC.

The chain combines TRBV29-1 with TRBJ2-7, with 7 bases identical to TRBD2. The CDR3 has 13 amino acids. From germline, CDR1 is SQVTM and CDR2 ANQGSEA. Germline trimming cut 4 bases from V and 1 base from J; bases unmatched to any gene: 4. DNA for the CDR3: TGCAGCGTTGTGGGGGGGGAGTCCTACGAGCAGTACTTC. Encoded protein: CSVVGGESYEQYF.

The chain uses TRBV14 and TRBJ2-7, with D possibly TRBD2 on 5 matching bases. This CDR3 contains 16 residues. V was cut by 4 bases and J by 0 bases, with 16 bases left in between. The V gene's germline CDR1 is SGHDN and CDR2 FVKESK. The CDR3 reads CASSPLSGMSSYEQYF. Here the CDR3 DNA reads TGTGCCAGCAGCCCCCTATCGGGGATGAGCTCCTACGAGCAGTACTTC. Full variable domain (missing parts from reference TRBV14 and TRBJ2-7): EAGVTQFPSHSVIEKGQTVTLRCDPISGHDNLYWYRRVMGKEIKFLLHFVKESKQDESGMPNNRFLAERTGGTYSTLKVQPAELEDSGVYFCASSPLSGMSSYEQYFGPGTRLTVT.

On this clone: Other nucleotide sequences in the sample specify the same CDR3. The chain joins TRBV7-2 to TRBJ2-1; TRBD2 aligns across 14 bases. This CDR3 spans 15 amino acids. CDR1 is SGHTA, CDR2 FQGNSA, per germline. V lost 1 base, J lost 8 bases, and 1 base stayed unmatched. CDR3 protein: CASSLGLAGGDEQFF. The CDR3 bases are TGTGCCAGCAGCTTAGGACTAGCGGGAGGGGATGAGCAGTTCTTC.

The V gene is TRBV3-1 (or the pseudogene TRBV3-2), the J gene TRBJ1-2; D is uncertain. From germline, CDR1 is LGHDT and CDR2 YNNKEL (reference sequence). The CDR3 has 13 residues. V dropped 1 base and J dropped 4 bases, with 7 bases sitting between them. CDR3 loop: CASSQGNSYGYTF. CDR3 nucleotide sequence: TGTGCCAGCAGCCAAGGAAACTCCTATGGCTACACCTTC.

This sequence joins TRBV5-6 and TRBJ2-7; D unclear. Germline V gives CDR1 SGHDT, CDR2 YYEEEE. The CDR3 is made up of 17 amino acids. The V end lost 2 bases, the J end lost 2 bases, and 20 bases lay between the germline ends. The CDR3 sequence is CASSFLPSSVNAYEQYF. CDR3 nucleotide sequence: TGTGCCAGCAGCTTCCTACCAAGTTCCGTCAATGCCTACGAGCAGTACTTC.

The J gene is TRBJ2-5, the V gene TRBV5-4, with a possible D match to TRBD2 (6 bases). V lost 0 bases, J lost 3 bases, and 12 bases lay in between. Germline V gives CDR1 SGHNT, CDR2 YYREEE (reference sequence). The CDR3 contains 15 residues. The CDR3 nucleotides read TGTGCCAGCAGCTTGGCGGGAGTCGGGAAAGAGACCCAGTACTTC. This translates into CASSLAGVGKETQYF.

This chain joins TRBV5-1 and TRBJ2-5; maybe TRBD1 (5 bases). Germline V gene sequence: CDR1 SGHRS, CDR2 YFSETQ. Trimming took 4 bases from V and 2 from J, leaving 12 bases between them. The CDR3 consists of 14 residues. CDR3 amino acids: CASSPSTVQETQYF. CDR3 nucleotides: TGCGCCAGCAGCCCCTCGACAGTACAAGAGACCCAGTACTTC.

The chain carries TRBV28 and TRBJ2-1, with D tentatively TRBD2 (5 bases). The CDR3 length is 15 residues. The germline V and J ends were trimmed by 2 bases and 0 bases, with 8 bases remaining between them. Germline CDR1 MDHEN, CDR2 SYDVKM. The CDR3 coding sequence is TGTGCCAGCAGTTTAGTGGGGAGCTCCTACAATGAGCAGTTCTTC. This sequence encodes CASSLVGSSYNEQFF.

This chain links TRBV28 with TRBJ2-5; tentative D call: TRBD2 (6 bases). Trimming took 6 bases from V and 2 from J, leaving 16 bases between them. CDR1 and CDR2 (germline): MDHEN, SYDVKM. The CDR3 is 15 amino acids. The CDR3, as DNA: TGTGCCAGCAGCGACGTACGGGACTTTCAAGAGACCCAGTACTTC. Its protein is CASSDVRDFQETQYF.

The chain couples TRBV9 to TRBJ2-1; a weak D match, TRBD2 (6 bases). V lost 4 bases and J lost 0, with 20 bases in between. CDR1 is SGDLS, CDR2 YYNGEE, per germline. The CDR3 runs to 18 residues. The DNA of the CDR3 is TGTGCCAGCAGCCCGAGGGACTCCTGGGCCGGCTCCTACAATGAGCAGTTCTTC. This sequence encodes CASSPRDSWAGSYNEQFF.

This clone was detected only a few times. The CDR3 spells CASSPRGTDSPLHF. The DNA for the CDR3 is TGTGCCAGCAGCCCCAGGGGGACAGATTCACCCCTCCACTTT. J is TRBJ1-6 and V is TRBV3-1 (or the pseudogene TRBV3-2); 7 nucleotides line up with TRBD1. This CDR3 region has 14 residues. The J segment lost 8 bases and the V segment lost 4 bases, leaving 5 bases of the junction unmatched. Germline CDR1 LGHDT, CDR2 YNNKEL (reference sequence).

This rearrangement joins TRBV15 to TRBJ2-7; 7 bases map to TRBD2. Germline V gene sequence: CDR1 LNHNV, CDR2 YYDKDF (reference sequence). The V segment lost 4 bases and the J segment 0 bases; nucleotides outside the gene matches: 3. The CDR3 covers 14 residues. This chain's CDR3 is CATSTRDYSYEQYF. The CDR3 DNA follows: TGTGCCACCAGCACCCGGGACTACTCCTACGAGCAGTACTTC.

The chain joins TRBV28 to TRBJ2-6; perhaps TRBD1 as D (6 bases). V lost 5 bases to trimming and J lost 2 bases, with 13 bases between them. This CDR3 contains 16 residues. CDR1 and CDR2 from the germline V gene are MDHEN and SYDVKM. CDR3 residues: CASSNPGVPGANVLTF. The CDR3 bases are TGTGCCAGCAGTAACCCAGGGGTCCCTGGGGCCAACGTCCTGACTTTC.

J is TRBJ1-1 and V is TRBV30; a weak D match, TRBD1 (6 bases). The V end was cut by 3 bases, the J end by 0 bases, with 8 bases between. Per the germline V gene, CDR1 is GTSNPN and CDR2 is SVGIG (reference sequence). CDR3 length: 13 amino acids. The CDR3 region has the DNA TGTGCCTGGAGGGACAGCATGAACACTGAAGCTTTCTTT. Residues: CAWRDSMNTEAFF.

The chain joins TRBV7-3 to TRBJ1-1, with TRBD1 matching over 7 bases. The trim removed 5 bases at V and 4 bases at J, leaving 13 bases unmatched. Germline CDR1 and CDR2: SGHTA and FQGTGA. The CDR3 spans 16 residues. As DNA, the CDR3 is TGTGCCAGCAGCCCCACAGGGGTCTCCGGCACCACTGAAGCTTTCTTT. Residues: CASSPTGVSGTTEAFF.

V usage is TRBV14 and J usage is TRBJ1-1; a possible D gene is TRBD1 (5 bases). Germline V gene data show CDR1 as SGHDN and CDR2 as FVKESK. Trimming left V 4 bases short and J 8 bases short, with 14 bases between. The CDR3 spans 13 residues. This chain's CDR3 is CASSPVSRTEAFF. CDR3 nucleotides: TGTGCCAGCAGCCCCGTCTCAAGGACAGAAGCTTTCTTT. Full variable domain (rest looked up from reference TRBV14 and TRBJ1-1): EAGVTQFPSHSVIEKGQTVTLRCDPISGHDNLYWYRRVMGKEIKFLLHFVKESKQDESGMPNNRFLAERTGGTYSTLKVQPAELEDSGVYFCASSPVSRTEAFFGQGTRLTVV.

CDR3 sequence reads: CATSRILVSGSFKGTDTQYF. In nucleotides, the CDR3 is TGTGCCACCAGTCGGATATTGGTTAGCGGGAGTTTTAAGGGCACAGATACGCAGTATTTT. V usage is TRBV24-1 and J usage is TRBJ2-3; 9 bases match TRBD2. V shed 6 bases and J 1 base; nucleotides not matched to a gene: 19. Germline V CDR1 and CDR2: KGHDR, SFDVKD. This CDR3 spans 20 amino acids.

The rearrangement links TRBV7-9 to TRBJ2-7; the match to TRBD1 covers 9 bases. V lost 2 bases, J lost 7 bases, and 6 bases stayed unmatched. Germline V lookup: CDR1 SEHNR, CDR2 FQNEAQ (reference sequence). This CDR3 contains 14 residues. For the CDR3, the DNA is TGTGCCAGCAGCTTAAGGGACAGGGTGCATGAGCAGTACTTC. Encoded protein: CASSLRDRVHEQYF.

This clone was seen a handful of times. The chain carries TRBV6-5 and TRBJ1-1, with D possibly TRBD1 on 5 matching bases. Germline values: CDR1 MNHEY, CDR2 SVGAGI. Trimming removed 2 bases from V and 11 bases from J, with 15 bases in between. The CDR3 is made up of 13 amino acids. The CDR3 DNA is TGTGCCAGCAGTTACAAGGCAGGGAGGTATGCTTTCTTT. Protein: CASSYKAGRYAFF.

A remark on this clone: The identical CDR3 is also encoded by other nucleotide sequences in the sample. The chain recombines TRBV18 with TRBJ1-1; a possible D gene is TRBD1 (6 bases). Between the trimmed V and J ends, which lost 6 bases and 1 base, there was a span of 12 bases. Germline-derived CDR1 and CDR2 are KGHSH and LQKENI. CDR3 length: 14 amino acids. CDR3 nucleotides: TGTGCCAGCTCGCCCAGGGGCGAGAACACTGAAGCTTTCTTT. It yields the protein CASSPRGENTEAFF.

The V gene is TRBV7-8, the J gene TRBJ2-7, with 10 bases fitting TRBD2. CDR1 SGHVS and CDR2 FQNEAQ come from the germline V gene. The CDR3 totals 16 residues. V dropped 5 bases and J dropped 1; count of bases not matched to a gene: 8. The CDR3 region has the DNA TGTGCCAGCAGCAAACTTCCTAGCGGGAGTTCCTACGAGCAGTACTTC. Amino acids: CASSKLPSGSSYEQYF.